Below, 4 T cell receptor beta chains from the same sample are listed, as sequenced in a study of regulatory T cells in long-lasting Graves disease. CDR3 regions were amplified by Arm-PCR using iRepertoire HTBI primers to build TCR beta libraries. TCRdb re-called the multiplex PCR reads with MiXCR, one entry per CDR3 protein. Here the sample spans roughly 450,000 distinct CDR3 sequences, around 22% being singletons. Time point defined: persistent/refractory GD, antithyroid drugs over 5 years with positive TRAb. The TCR library was prepared using RNA isolated from PBMCs. The sample here was peripheral blood mononuclear cells (PBMCs), taken when the disease was refractory, from a patient treated with antithyroid drugs. The receptor source for this set is a female donor with Graves disease.

The chain recombines TRBV6-5 with TRBJ2-3; no clear D gene. The germline V gene has CDR1 MNHEY and CDR2 SVGAGI. V lost 2 bases to trimming and J lost 4 bases, with 16 bases between them. CDR3 length: 16 amino acids. This CDR3 reads CASSYGWADMADTQYF. CDR3 nucleotides: TGTGCCAGCAGTTACGGCTGGGCAGATATGGCAGATACGCAGTATTTT.

J is TRBJ1-1 and V is TRBV5-8; TRBD1 matches 7 bases. The ends lost 0 bases at V and 0 bases at J; junction bases unmatched: 2. Germline CDR1 is SGHTS and CDR2 is YDEGEE. The CDR3 is 15 amino acids. The chain's CDR3 is CASSLGDRVNTEAFF. In DNA, the CDR3 is TGTGCCAGCAGCTTGGGGGACAGAGTGAACACTGAAGCTTTCTTT.

The DNA for the CDR3 is TGTGCCAGTAGTGAGGGCAAGACGGGCTCTGGGGCCAACGTCCTGACTTTC. Its translation is CASSEGKTGSGANVLTF. The chain employs TRBV19 and TRBJ2-6; D perhaps matches TRBD2 (5 bases). CDR3 length: 17 amino acids. Germline lookup yields CDR1 LNHDA and CDR2 SQIVND (reference sequence). The V end was cut by 5 bases, the J end by 0 bases, with 14 bases between.

This clonotype showed up many times. This chain connects TRBV28 to TRBJ2-1; D unclear. Trimming took off 5 bases at V and 7 bases at J, with 18 bases between the two ends. The CDR3 runs 15 residues. Germline CDR1 and CDR2: MDHEN and SYDVKM. CDR3 in amino acids: CASSPLGNWPNEQFF. The CDR3 coding sequence is TGTGCCAGCAGTCCCCTAGGAAATTGGCCTAATGAGCAGTTCTTC. Full variable domain (rest looked up from reference TRBV28 and TRBJ2-1): DVKVTQSSRYLVKRTGEKVFLECVQDMDHENMFWYRQDPGLGLRLIYFSYDVKMKEKGDIPEGYSVSREKKERFSLILESASTNQTSMYLCASSPLGNWPNEQFFGPGTRLTVL.